These 13 T cell receptor beta chains were all obtained from the same sample, sequenced in a study of cytomegalovirus exposure and HLA in healthy donors. It was with 60 Vbeta and 13 Jbeta primers that the PCR ran. Assay used: immunoSEQ multiplex PCR; TCRdb lists only in-frame clones, some missing. This sample has approximately 140,000 clones; 82% occur once, and the top ten carry roughly 1.2%. Material for sequencing was PBMCs. The receptors originated from a boy younger than 18 in good health and CMV-seronegative.

The CDR3 spells CASSLGRGFSNQPQHF. CDR3 DNA: TGTGCCAGCAGCCTCGGCCGCGGGTTTAGTAATCAGCCCCAGCATTTT. J is TRBJ1-5 and V is TRBV7-9; no clear D gene. There are 16 residues in the CDR3. CDR1 is SEHNR and CDR2 is FQNEAQ in the germline V gene (reference sequence). V dropped 5 bases and J dropped 4 bases, with 18 bases sitting between them.

The J gene is TRBJ2-7, the V gene TRBV6-5, with TRBD1 matching 7 bases. Losses at the gene ends were 6 bases for V and 1 base for J; bases not matched to a gene: 6. The CDR3 runs 14 residues. Germline CDR1 is MNHEY and CDR2 is SVGAGI. CDR3 region: CASRPDRISYEQYF. CDR3 DNA sequence: TGTGCCAGCAGACCGGACAGGATATCCTACGAGCAGTACTTC.

The V call is TRBV18, the J call TRBJ1-5; maybe TRBD1 (5 bases). Germline V CDR1 and CDR2: KGHSH, LQKENI. The V and J ends lost 2 bases and 5 bases respectively, with 13 bases between them. The CDR3 has 15 amino acids. CDR3 sequence (DNA): TGTGCCAGCTCACCAATGAGACAGCCCGATCAGCCCCAGCATTTT. It codes for CASSPMRQPDQPQHF.

The chain joins TRBV29-1 to TRBJ2-7, with TRBD2 matching over 7 bases. The germline V gene has CDR1 SQVTM and CDR2 ANQGSEA. Losses at the gene ends were 6 bases for V and 1 base for J; bases not matched to a gene: 9. This CDR3 contains 14 residues. The DNA of the CDR3 is TGCAGCGTGCAGGGAGGGGATGGGTCCTACGAGCAGTACTTC. It translates to CSVQGGDGSYEQYF.

CDR3: CAWRSGRNSYEQYF. CDR3 DNA: TGTGCCTGGAGGAGCGGGAGGAACTCCTACGAGCAGTACTTC. This sequence joins TRBV30 and TRBJ2-7; 9 bases line up with TRBD2. V was pared by 3 bases and J by 0 bases, with 3 bases of the junction left unmatched. The CDR3 runs to 14 residues. Germline V gives CDR1 GTSNPN, CDR2 SVGIG (reference sequence).

The chain carries TRBV7-7 and TRBJ2-2; TRBD1 agrees at 7 bases. Germline V gene lookup returns CDR1 SSHAT and CDR2 FNYEAQ (reference sequence). This CDR3 comprises 16 residues. V lost 4 bases and J lost 2; bases outside the gene matches: 7. This chain's CDR3 is CASSSQTGPNTGELFF. CDR3 bases: TGTGCCAGCAGCTCCCAGACAGGGCCCAACACCGGGGAGCTGTTTTTT.

J is TRBJ2-1 and V is TRBV19; 11 nucleotides line up with TRBD2. Looked up from germline, CDR1 is LNHDA and CDR2 is SQIVND (reference sequence). This CDR3 region has 14 residues. After removal of 10 bases from V and 8 bases from J, the junction contained 10 bases not matched to a gene. The CDR3 loop reads CATRSGRGRDEQFF. DNA for the CDR3: TGTGCCACCCGTAGCGGGAGGGGACGGGATGAGCAGTTCTTC. Supplemented by reference TRBV19 and TRBJ2-1, the full variable domain reads DGGITQSPKYLFRKEGQNVTLSCEQNLNHDAMYWYRQDPGQGLRLIYYSQIVNDFQKGDIAEGYSVSREKKESFPLTVTSAQKNPTAFYLCATRSGRGRDEQFFGPGTRLTVL.

The chain recombines TRBV6-6 with TRBJ2-1, with 8 bases lining up with TRBD1. V gave up 6 bases and J gave up 10 bases; unmatched junction bases: 5. There are 12 residues in the CDR3. Germline CDR1 and CDR2: MNHNY and SVGAGI (reference sequence). Here the CDR3 DNA reads TGTGCCAGCAGCCAGGGGGACAGGGAGCAGTTCTTC. Translated: CASSQGDREQFF.

V gene TRBV14 combines with J gene TRBJ2-1; the match to TRBD1 covers 9 bases. Germline CDR1 is SGHDN and CDR2 is FVKESK. J was trimmed by 5 bases and V by 4 bases; bases with no gene match: 9. The CDR3 covers 16 residues. The CDR3 DNA reads as TGTGCCAGCAGCCCGCTCGGGACAGGGCTGAACAATGAGCAGTTCTTC. It yields the protein CASSPLGTGLNNEQFF.

The chain has TRBV20-1 and TRBJ1-2; D is unclear. Germline V gives CDR1 DFQATT, CDR2 SNEGSKA (reference sequence). V was shortened by 1 base and J by 8 bases, with 8 bases between the two germline ends. The CDR3 is 11 amino acids. The CDR3 DNA is TGCAGTGCTAGAGGGGCTGGAGGCTACACCTTC. Its translation is CSARGAGGYTF.

The rearrangement joins TRBV30 to TRBJ1-1; D not resolved. The CDR3 spans 16 residues. Deletions cut 2 bases from V and 3 bases from J, with 19 bases between. The V gene's germline CDR1 is GTSNPN and CDR2 SVGIG (reference sequence). DNA of the CDR3: TGTGCCTGGAGTTGGGTGCGAGGAATCGGGGACACTGAAGCTTTCTTT. Translation: CAWSWVRGIGDTEAFF.

The chain links TRBV30 to TRBJ1-3; D unclear. The germline gives CDR1 GTSNPN, CDR2 SVGIG (reference sequence). The CDR3 contains 14 residues. V was pared by 5 bases and J by 0 bases, with 11 bases between. The CDR3 protein is CAWFDIPSGNTIYF. The CDR3 DNA is TGTGCCTGGTTTGACATCCCCTCTGGAAACACCATATATTTT.

The chain's CDR3 is CASSLAREANYGYTF. CDR3 DNA: TGTGCCAGCAGTTTAGCCAGGGAGGCTAACTATGGCTACACCTTC. This chain joins TRBV28 and TRBJ1-2; D possibly corresponds to TRBD1 (5 bases). From germline, CDR1 is MDHEN and CDR2 SYDVKM. CDR3 length: 15 amino acids. The V end lost 2 bases, the J end lost 0 bases, and 10 bases lay between the germline ends.